This is a list of T cell receptor beta chains from one sample in a study of blood T cell repertoires in COVID-19. The data were produced by immunoSEQ multiplex PCR, yet TCRdb's version contains in-frame clones alone and is incomplete. The sample consists of about 92,000 clones, around 67% of them appearing once. The sequencing sample was made of peripheral blood. The receptors originated from a woman aged 55-75 years in a cohort sampled during active or convalescent COVID-19. Each CDR3 is given with its conserved first and last residue. The D gene is left open where the match is weak. The size field is filled for only some rows; it gives once, few, many or a size class.

TRBJ1-2	.	few	TRBV15	TGTGCCACCAGCAGAGATAGCACTAACTATGGCTACACCTTC	CATSRDSTNYGYTF
TRBJ1-2	.	.	TRBV28	TGTGCCAGCAGTTCCCTAATGGGGCATGGCTACACCTTC	CASSSLMGHGYTF
TRBJ1-6	.	.	TRBV5-4	TGTGCCAGCAGCCCCGGCGTAGGGGTTACGTGGTCCTATAATTCACCCCTCCACTTT	CASSPGVGVTWSYNSPLHF
TRBJ1-2	.	once	TRBV19	TGTGCCAGTAGTATAAGGCCCGGGATGGGCTACACCTTC	CASSIRPGMGYTF
TRBJ2-7	TRBD2	few	TRBV3-1/TRBV3-2	TGTGCCAGCAGCCAACGAATTAGCGGGGGGTTCCATAGCTCCTACGAGCAGTACTTC	CASSQRISGGFHSSYEQYF
TRBJ1-3	TRBD1	.	TRBV3-1/TRBV3-2	TGTGCCAGCAGCCCTGGACAGGGCGCAGCTGGAAACACCATATATTTT	CASSPGQGAAGNTIYF
TRBJ2-2	.	once	TRBV18	TGTGCCAGCTCCCTCCGGGGTTTTCCGAACACCGGGGAGCTGTTTTTT	CASSLRGFPNTGELFF
TRBJ2-5	.	.	TRBV5-6	TGTGCCAGCAGCTTGCCACGGTCAGGACAGAACGGGGAGACCCAGTACTTC	CASSLPRSGQNGETQYF
TRBJ2-2	.	.	TRBV7-3	TGTGCCAGCAGCTTAACAGACAATGCCGGGGAGCTGTTTTTT	CASSLTDNAGELFF
TRBJ2-7	TRBD1	.	TRBV19	TGTGCCAGTAGTATAGGGACAGGGCCTCGGGAGCAGTACTTC	CASSIGTGPREQYF
TRBJ1-1	.	.	TRBV7-8	TGTGCCAGCAGCTTAGCGACAGGCATTTGGTCCGGTGAGGAAGCTTTCTTT	CASSLATGIWSGEEAFF
TRBJ2-5	.	.	TRBV28	TGTGCCAGCAGGGGATCAGGGTGGCAAGAGACCCAGTACTTC	CASRGSGWQETQYF
TRBJ1-4	.	.	TRBV5-6	TGTGCCTCTGGGAATGGGGCTGTTCCCCGTAATGAAAAACTGTTTTTT	CASGNGAVPRNEKLFF
TRBJ2-3	TRBD2	.	TRBV5-4	TGTGCCAGCAGCAATAGCGGGGGGGCTCTTAGAGATACGCAGTATTTT	CASSNSGGALRDTQYF
TRBJ1-1	TRBD1	.	TRBV6-2/TRBV6-3	TGTGCCAGCAGCCGAGGGCAGGGGGCGAACCGGAACACTGAAGCTTTCTTT	CASSRGQGANRNTEAFF
TRBJ2-5	.	.	TRBV5-5	TGTGCCAGCAGCTTGTATCTTGAAGAGACCCAGTACTTC	CASSLYLEETQYF
TRBJ1-5	.	few	TRBV12-3/TRBV12-4	TGTGCCAGCAGTTTAGGGCAGAATCAGCCCCAGCATTTT	CASSLGQNQPQHF
TRBJ1-3	.	.	TRBV5-1	TGCGCCAGCAGCTTGGCGACAGGCTCTGGAAACACCATATATTTT	CASSLATGSGNTIYF
TRBJ2-3	.	.	TRBV19	TGTGCCACCTCGGACAGTACTAGCACAGATACGCAGTATTTT	CATSDSTSTDTQYF
TRBJ1-4	.	.	TRBV10-3	TGTGCCATCAGTCAGACAGGCCGTTATGAAAAACTGTTTTTT	CAISQTGRYEKLFF
TRBJ2-5	.	.	TRBV6-2/TRBV6-3	TGTGCCAGCAGTTACGGGCGGGTGGAGACCCAGTACTTC	CASSYGRVETQYF
TRBJ2-1	TRBD2	.	TRBV7-9	TGTGCCAGCAGCTCGTGGACTAGCGGGGTTTCCAATGAGCAGTTCTTC	CASSSWTSGVSNEQFF
TRBJ2-7	.	.	TRBV7-6	TGTGCCAGCAGCTTAGGAGGGTCAACCTCCTACGAGCAGTACTTC	CASSLGGSTSYEQYF
TRBJ1-2	.	.	TRBV12-3/TRBV12-4	TGTGCCAGCAGTCGTGACAGATACTATGGCTACACCTTC	CASSRDRYYGYTF
TRBJ2-1	TRBD1	.	TRBV27	TGTGCCAGCAGTTTATCAAGGGGGCCCTACAATGAGCAGTTCTTC	CASSLSRGPYNEQFF
TRBJ1-2	.	few	TRBV6-5	TGTGCCAGCAGTTACAACAGAAACTATGGCTACACCTTC	CASSYNRNYGYTF
TRBJ2-3	TRBD2	.	TRBV6-5	TGTGCCAGCATTTGGACTAGCGGGGGCCCAGATACGCAGTATTTT	CASIWTSGGPDTQYF
TRBJ2-1	TRBD2	.	TRBV3-1/TRBV3-2	TGTGCCAGCAGCCAAGATTCCCTAGCGGGGGGGCCTTTCTTCTTC	CASSQDSLAGGPFFF
TRBJ1-5	.	.	TRBV28	TGTGCCAGCAGTTTGGGCTGGGATCAGCCCCAGCATTTT	CASSLGWDQPQHF
TRBJ1-3	.	.	TRBV11-2	TGTGCCATCTACCTCAGGGGCTCTGGAAACACCATATATTTT	CAIYLRGSGNTIYF
TRBJ1-1	.	.	TRBV27	TGTGCCAGCAGTTTAATCCCCCCCCAGCTTCCCCCACTACCTGAAGCTTTCTTT	CASSLIPPQLPPLPEAFF
TRBJ1-1	.	.	TRBV28	TGTGCCAGTCGGGGCGGGACGGCGAACACTGAAGCTTTCTTT	CASRGGTANTEAFF
TRBJ1-1	.	.	TRBV4-1	TGCGCCAGCAGCCAAGCCTCCACGACGGGCACTGAAGCTTTCTTT	CASSQASTTGTEAFF
TRBJ1-1	TRBD1	.	TRBV11-1	TGTGCCAGCAGCACTACAGGGGGTGCTGAAGCTTTCTTT	CASSTTGGAEAFF
TRBJ2-7	TRBD1	.	TRBV7-3	TGTGCCAGCAGCCCCTCCGGGACAGGGTTGTACGAGCAGTACTTC	CASSPSGTGLYEQYF
TRBJ2-3	.	.	TRBV7-9	TGTGCCAGCAGCGCCCGTTGGCGCGGAAGCACAGATACGCAGTATTTT	CASSARWRGSTDTQYF
TRBJ1-1	.	.	TRBV5-1	TGCGCCAGCACCGGCCAACCGGGGAACACTGAAGCTTTCTTT	CASTGQPGNTEAFF
TRBJ2-7	.	.	TRBV6-5	TGTGCCAGCAGCCCGGGGGTGTTCTCCTACGAGCAGTACTTC	CASSPGVFSYEQYF
TRBJ2-5	TRBD2	.	TRBV3-1/TRBV3-2	TGTGCCAGCAGCCTACGGCGGGGGGGGCCCGGGGAGACCCAGTACTTC	CASSLRRGGPGETQYF
TRBJ2-7	TRBD2	.	TRBV10-1	TGCGCCAGCAGTGGAGGGACTAGCGGGGGCCGGGAGCAGTACTTC	CASSGGTSGGREQYF
TRBJ2-2	TRBD1	.	TRBV4-2	TGTGCCAGCAGCCAAGACAGGGGGCGTACCGGGGAGCTGTTTTTT	CASSQDRGRTGELFF
TRBJ1-5	.	.	TRBV9	TGTGCCAGCAGCCCCCGAGGAGGTCAGCCCCAGCATTTT	CASSPRGGQPQHF
TRBJ2-5	.	once	TRBV3-1/TRBV3-2	TGTGCCAGCAGCCAACCCAGGGGGACCCAGTACTTC	CASSQPRGTQYF
TRBJ2-5	TRBD1	.	TRBV11-3	TGTGCCAGCAGCTTCCGGACAGGGGAGCAAGAGACCCAGTACTTC	CASSFRTGEQETQYF
TRBJ1-2	.	.	TRBV15	TGTGCCACCAGGGAGATTCGCCAGGGGTATGGCTACACCTTC	CATREIRQGYGYTF
TRBJ1-3	.	.	TRBV7-2	TGTGCCACCTCTCCGAGCTCTGGAAACACCATATATTTT	CATSPSSGNTIYF
TRBJ2-2	.	.	TRBV5-5	TGTGCCAGCAGCTTGATTAGCAGCGGGGAGCTGTTTTTT	CASSLISSGELFF
TRBJ2-3	TRBD2	.	TRBV5-4	TGTGCCAGCAGCTTGCAACTAGCGGGGCGGGATACGCAGTATTTT	CASSLQLAGRDTQYF
TRBJ2-1	TRBD2	.	TRBV25-1	TGTGCCAGCAGTGAATCCATTAGCGGGGGGGCCGCTGAGCAGTTCTTC	CASSESISGGAAEQFF
TRBJ1-1	TRBD1	.	TRBV2	TGTGCCACCACACCCTTCCGGACAGGGATCACTGAAGCTTTCTTT	CATTPFRTGITEAFF
TRBJ2-7	TRBD1	.	TRBV7-9	TGTGCCAGCAGCCTCACGGACAGGGGGCAAGAGCAGTACTTC	CASSLTDRGQEQYF
TRBJ2-7	TRBD2	.	TRBV10-2	TGCGCCAGCCATCTAGCGGGGGGGACCCACGAGCAGTACTTC	CASHLAGGTHEQYF
TRBJ1-5	.	.	TRBV6-5	TGTGCCAGCAGTCCCGGGGGGCAGCTTGTCTGGCCCCAGCATTTT	CASSPGGQLVWPQHF
TRBJ1-6	TRBD1	.	TRBV6-5	TGTGCCAGCAAGGGACAGGGTAATTCACCCCTCCACTTT	CASKGQGNSPLHF